This T cell receptor beta chain was recovered during a study of CD8 T cells in Susac syndrome. Reverse transcription used about 0.45 to 1 ug RNA and random hexamers. TCRdb passed the immunoSEQ multiplex PCR reads through MiXCR, listing each CDR3 protein once. Of 250,000 to 300,000 distinct CDR3 sequences in the sample, approximately 85% were seen once. The CDR3 covers 11 residues. The germline V gene encodes CDR1 SNHLY and CDR2 FYNNEI. V was pared by 6 bases and J by 10 bases, with 3 bases of the junction left unmatched. The TCR originated in a human donor with multiple sclerosis. The chain combines TRBV2 with TRBJ1-5; 7 bases are a match to TRBD1. Sequenced input: CD8+ T cells from PBMCs. In DNA, the CDR3 is TGTGCCAGCAGCTGGACAGGACCCCAGCATTTT. It translates to CASSWTGPQHF.